The 14 T cell receptor beta chains given below trace back to one sample, sequenced in a study of T cells of healthy individuals. TCRdb passed the 5' RACE reads through MiXCR, listing each CDR3 protein once. The sample has some 100,000 distinct CDR3 sequences; roughly 15% are singletons. The source of these receptors is a human donor in good health.

The chain combines TRBV28 with TRBJ2-3, with TRBD1 matching over 10 bases. CDR3 length equals 14 residues. CDR1 is MDHEN, CDR2 SYDVKM, per germline. J lost 5 bases, V lost 10 bases, and 9 bases had no gene match. CDR3 region: CATLTGGEGDTQYF. The CDR3 region has the DNA TGTGCCACTCTGACAGGGGGCGAGGGAGATACGCAGTATTTT. Using reference TRBV28 and TRBJ2-3 for the parts outside the CDR3, the full variable domain is DVKVTQSSRYLVKRTGEKVFLECVQDMDHENMFWYRQDPGLGLRLIYFSYDVKMKEKGDIPEGYSVSREKKERFSLILESASTNQTSMYLCATLTGGEGDTQYFGPGTRLTVL.

V and J are TRBV28 and TRBJ1-6; D unclear. The V gene lost 3 bases and the J gene lost 8 bases, with 14 bases spanning the gap. Germline V gene sequence: CDR1 MDHEN, CDR2 SYDVKM. The CDR3 is 15 amino acids. Written as DNA, the CDR3 is TGTGCCAGCAGTTTCGGGTCTTCAGATTATTCACCCCTCCACTTT. Its translation is CASSFGSSDYSPLHF.

This clonotype was seen more than once but under ten times. CDR3 nucleotide sequence: TGTGCCAGCAGCTTACGGGTTGCGGGGACAAGCACAGATACGCAGTATTTT. It encodes CASSLRVAGTSTDTQYF. The chain recombines TRBV7-2 with TRBJ2-3, with D possibly called TRBD1 or TRBD2 (6 bases each). Trimming pared 2 bases from V and 0 bases from J, leaving 15 bases between. Per the germline V gene, CDR1 is SGHTA and CDR2 is FQGNSA. This CDR3 is 17 amino acids long. The full variable domain, with the rest looked up from reference TRBV7-2 and TRBJ2-3, is GAGVSQSPSNKVTEKGKDVELRCDPISGHTALYWYRQSLGQGLEFLIYFQGNSAPDKSGLPSDRFSAERTGGSVSTLTIQRTQQEDSAVYLCASSLRVAGTSTDTQYFGPGTRLTVL.

This clonotype occurred many times. This chain joins TRBV6-5 and TRBJ2-1; TRBD2 aligns across 7 bases. Germline V gene sequence: CDR1 MNHEY, CDR2 SVGAGI. This CDR3 has 17 residues. J was trimmed by 0 bases and V by 5 bases; bases with no gene match: 10. CDR3 residues: CASSPSAGRPSYNEQFF. DNA for the CDR3: TGTGCCAGCAGTCCTTCAGCGGGGCGACCCTCCTACAATGAGCAGTTCTTC.

This clonotype was found a few times. The chain is built from TRBV7-2 and TRBJ2-6; D remains unclear. The CDR3 runs 16 residues. V was shortened by 1 base and J by 2 bases, with 9 bases between the two germline ends. Looked up from germline, CDR1 is SGHTA and CDR2 is FQGNSA. The CDR3 nucleotides read TGTGCCAGCAGCTTAGAATGGACCCCTGGGGCCAACGTCCTGACTTTC. Amino acid sequence: CASSLEWTPGANVLTF.

The J gene is TRBJ2-2, the V gene TRBV5-1; no definite D call. This CDR3 region has 15 residues. V lost 4 bases, J lost 0 bases, and 10 bases lay in between. CDR1 and CDR2 (germline): SGHRS, YFSETQ. The CDR3 DNA is TGCGCCAGCAGCCCGGACGGCTCGAACACCGGGGAGCTGTTTTTT. This gives the protein CASSPDGSNTGELFF.

This chain connects TRBV6-2 or TRBV6-3 to TRBJ2-3; a weak D match, TRBD1 (5 bases). Germline CDR1 reads MNHEY; CDR2 reads SVGEGT. The CDR3 contains 13 residues. V lost 6 bases and J 4 bases, leaving 11 bases between the germline ends. The CDR3 region is CASSEVGADTQYF. The CDR3 coding sequence is TGTGCCAGCAGCGAAGTAGGGGCAGATACGCAGTATTTT.

The chain is built from TRBV6-6 and TRBJ1-2, with no clear D. Germline-derived CDR1 and CDR2 are MNHNY and SVGAGI (reference sequence). This CDR3 is 12 amino acids long. The V gene lost 6 bases and the J gene lost 7 bases, with 12 bases spanning the gap. CDR3 sequence: CASREEGVGYTF. The CDR3 coding sequence is TGTGCCAGCAGAGAAGAGGGAGTTGGCTACACCTTC.

A remark on this clonotype: A much larger clone is a single base away; this may be a read error. The CDR3 does not end in the conserved phenylalanine or tryptophan, so this is likely a read error. The J gene is TRBJ1-2, the V gene TRBV13, with D hard to call. With 5 bases removed from V and 0 bases from J, the gap between germline ends came to 4 bases. This CDR3 spans 12 amino acids. Germline loops: CDR1 PRHDT, CDR2 FYEKMQ (reference sequence). CDR3 protein: CASSPPNYGYTL. The CDR3 DNA follows: TGTGCCAGCAGCCCCCCTAACTATGGCTACACCTTA.

This clonotype has ten or more counts. V usage is TRBV29-1 and J usage is TRBJ2-5, with TRBD2 matching 8 bases. The CDR3 consists of 14 residues. Germline V gene sequence: CDR1 SQVTM, CDR2 ANQGSEA. V lost 5 bases, J lost 4 bases, and 9 bases stayed unmatched. CDR3 in DNA: TGCAGCGTTTCAAGCGGGAGTTTGGTAGAGACCCAGTACTTC. It is translated as CSVSSGSLVETQYF. The whole variable domain, remainder taken from reference TRBV29-1 and TRBJ2-5, is SAVISQKPSRDICQRGTSLTIQCQVDSQVTMMFWYRQQPGQSLTLIATANQGSEATYESGFVIDKFPISRPNLTFSTLTVSNMSPEDSSIYLCSVSSGSLVETQYFGPGTRLLVL.

This clonotype was observed many times. This chain uses TRBV28 with TRBJ2-5; 7 bases are shared with TRBD1. This CDR3 region has 14 residues. Germline V CDR1 and CDR2: MDHEN, SYDVKM. With V trimmed by 6 bases and J by 2 bases, 6 bases remained unmatched. The CDR3 protein is CASSRDRVQETQYF. CDR3 nucleotide sequence: TGTGCCAGCAGCCGAGACAGGGTACAAGAGACCCAGTACTTC.

This clonotype was detected many times. This rearrangement joins TRBV4-3 to TRBJ2-3; TRBD2 aligns across 9 bases. The CDR3 sequence is 16 residues long. Germline values: CDR1 LGHNA, CDR2 YSLEER. V lost 1 base and J lost 5; bases outside the gene matches: 7. The CDR3 nucleotides are TGCGCCAGCAGCCAAGTGGCGGGAGGGATGGAAGATACGCAGTATTTT. This translates into CASSQVAGGMEDTQYF.

This clonotype turned up a few times. V gene TRBV28 combines with J gene TRBJ1-6, with TRBD1 identical over 9 bases. Germline lookup yields CDR1 MDHEN and CDR2 SYDVKM. V shed 5 bases, J shed 6 bases, and the junction held 5 bases outside the gene matches. The CDR3 runs to 15 residues. CDR3 amino acids: CASSGNRGPNSPLHF. CDR3 coding DNA: TGTGCCAGCAGTGGGAACAGGGGGCCTAATTCACCCCTCCACTTT.

This chain's CDR3 is CASSLTGRSTDTQYF. In DNA, the CDR3 is TGTGCCAGCAGCTTGACAGGGAGAAGCACAGATACGCAGTATTTT. V is TRBV5-6 and J is TRBJ2-3; maybe TRBD1 (6 bases). This CDR3 spans 15 amino acids. Trimming removed 1 base at V and 0 bases at J, with 9 bases between. CDR1 is SGHDT and CDR2 is YYEEEE in the germline V gene.